This TCR beta chain comes out of a study of T cell responses to AZD1222 COVID-19 vaccine. Method: immunoSEQ multiplex PCR; TCRdb's copy keeps in-frame clones and lacks some. The table lists around 78,000 clones, roughly nine tenths of them singletons. Overall study results and limits: Nearly half of spike-specific TCRs reportedly target unmutated variant regions. White British ancestry dominated among donors, who included more females, and clonal diversity was possibly underestimated. Repertoires were collected only later (after the peak T cell response had occurred).

Losses at the gene ends were 6 bases for V and 4 bases for J; bases not matched to a gene: 5. The CDR3 has 15 amino acids. Germline CDR1 LNHDA, CDR2 SQIVND (reference sequence). This clone occurred a few times. As yet, its antigen is unknown. The source of this sequence is an adult in good health. V usage is TRBV19 and J usage is TRBJ2-1; TRBD2 aligns across 11 bases. The specimen was peripheral blood, collected on day 0 of AZD1222 vaccination. The CDR3 sequence: CASRETSGNYNEQFF. The CDR3 nucleotides read TGTGCCAGTAGAGAGACTAGCGGGAATTACAATGAGCAGTTCTTC.